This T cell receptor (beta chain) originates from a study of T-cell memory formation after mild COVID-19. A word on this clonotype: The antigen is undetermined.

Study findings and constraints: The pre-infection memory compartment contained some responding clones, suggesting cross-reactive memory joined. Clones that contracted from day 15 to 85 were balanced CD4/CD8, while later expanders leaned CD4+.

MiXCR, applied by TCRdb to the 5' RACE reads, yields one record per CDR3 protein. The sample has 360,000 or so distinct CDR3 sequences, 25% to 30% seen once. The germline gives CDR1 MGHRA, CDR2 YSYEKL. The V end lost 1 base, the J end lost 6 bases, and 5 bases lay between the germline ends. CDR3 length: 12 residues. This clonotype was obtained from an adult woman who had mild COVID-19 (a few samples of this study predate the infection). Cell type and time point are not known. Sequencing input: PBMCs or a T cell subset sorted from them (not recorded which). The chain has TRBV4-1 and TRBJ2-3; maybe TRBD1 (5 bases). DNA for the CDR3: TGCGCCAGCAGCCAAGGACAGGATACGCAGTATTTT. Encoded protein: CASSQGQDTQYF.